This T cell receptor beta chain derives from a study of blood T cell repertoires in COVID-19. Study-level information: T cells, B-cell-depleted T cells, or PBMCs supplied cDNA or gDNA.

Original processing notes: Cell counts per sample came from amplifying reference gene primers. Some clones are missing from TCRdb's copy, which holds only in-frame ones; the method was immunoSEQ multiplex PCR. Clone size and V and J calls were adopted from that table, with D and trimming inferred from the DNA. The sample lists about 110,000 clones, around 83% occurring once. This clone was counted once. The CDR3 consists of 15 residues. CDR1 and CDR2 from the germline V gene are SEHNR and FQNEAQ (reference sequence). Trimming pared 0 bases from V and 8 bases from J, leaving 14 bases between. Sequencing was done on a sample of peripheral blood. The chain has TRBV7-9 and TRBJ2-1; D may be TRBD2 (6 bases). This receptor was obtained from a woman over 75 with active or convalescent COVID-19. Here the CDR3 DNA reads TGTGCCAGCAGCTTAGCGCGGGGCCCCTTCGATGAGCAGTTCTTC. This sequence encodes CASSLARGPFDEQFF.